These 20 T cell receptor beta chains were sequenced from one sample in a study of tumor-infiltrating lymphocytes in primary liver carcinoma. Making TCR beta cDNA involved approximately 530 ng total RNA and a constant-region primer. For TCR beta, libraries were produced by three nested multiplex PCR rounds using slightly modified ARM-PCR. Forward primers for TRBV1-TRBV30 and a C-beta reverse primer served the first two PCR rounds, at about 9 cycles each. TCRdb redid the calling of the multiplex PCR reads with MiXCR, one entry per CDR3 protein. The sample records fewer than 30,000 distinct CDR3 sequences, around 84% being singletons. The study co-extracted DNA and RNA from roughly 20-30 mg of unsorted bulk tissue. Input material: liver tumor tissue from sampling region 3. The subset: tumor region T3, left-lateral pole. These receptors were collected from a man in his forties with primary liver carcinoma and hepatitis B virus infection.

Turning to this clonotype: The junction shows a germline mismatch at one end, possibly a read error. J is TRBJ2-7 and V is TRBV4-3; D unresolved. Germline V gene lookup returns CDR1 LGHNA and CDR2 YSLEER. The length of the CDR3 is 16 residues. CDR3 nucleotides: TGCGCCAACAGCCCGGAACTGGCGGTCGCATCCTACGAGCAGTACTTC. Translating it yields CANSPELAVASYEQYF.

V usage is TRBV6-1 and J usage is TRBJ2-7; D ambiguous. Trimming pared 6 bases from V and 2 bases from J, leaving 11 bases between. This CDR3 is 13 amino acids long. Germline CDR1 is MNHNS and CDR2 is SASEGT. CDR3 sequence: CASRERSPYEQYF. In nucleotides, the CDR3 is TGTGCCAGCAGGGAGAGGAGCCCCTACGAGCAGTACTTC.

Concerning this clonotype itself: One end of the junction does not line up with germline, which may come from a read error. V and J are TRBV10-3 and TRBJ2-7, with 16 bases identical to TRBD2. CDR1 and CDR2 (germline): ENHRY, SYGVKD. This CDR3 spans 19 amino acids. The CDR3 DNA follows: TGTGCCATCACCAAACGATCGGGACTAGCGGGAGGGTCCTCCTACGAGCACTATTTC. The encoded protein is CAITKRSGLAGGSSYEHYF.

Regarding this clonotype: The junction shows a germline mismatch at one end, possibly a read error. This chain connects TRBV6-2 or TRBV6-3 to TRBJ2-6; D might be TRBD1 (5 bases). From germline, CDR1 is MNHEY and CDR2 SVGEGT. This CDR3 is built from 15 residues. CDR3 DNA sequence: TGTGCCAAAACCGATCCAGGGTCTGGGGTCAACGTCCTGACTTTC. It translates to CAKTDPGSGVNVLTF.

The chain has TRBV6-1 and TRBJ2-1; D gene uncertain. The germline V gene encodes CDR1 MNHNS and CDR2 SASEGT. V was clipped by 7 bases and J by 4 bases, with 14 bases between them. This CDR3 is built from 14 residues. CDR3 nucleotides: TGTGCCAGCACTGGATCCCTTAAGTACAATGAGCAGTTCTTC. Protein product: CASTGSLKYNEQFF.

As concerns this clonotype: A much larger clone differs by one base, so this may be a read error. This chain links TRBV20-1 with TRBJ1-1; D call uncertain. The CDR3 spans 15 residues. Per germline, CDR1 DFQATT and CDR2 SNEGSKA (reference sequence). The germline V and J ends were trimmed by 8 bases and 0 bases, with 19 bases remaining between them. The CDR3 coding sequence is TGCAGTATACCCGTCACGGGCAGAATGAACACTGAAGCTTTCTTT. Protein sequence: CSIPVTGRMNTEAFF.

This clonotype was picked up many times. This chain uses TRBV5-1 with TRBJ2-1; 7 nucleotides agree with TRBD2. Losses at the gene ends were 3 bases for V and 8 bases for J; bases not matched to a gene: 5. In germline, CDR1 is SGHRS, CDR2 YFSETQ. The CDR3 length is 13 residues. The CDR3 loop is CASSWRLAYEQFF. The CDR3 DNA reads TGCGCCAGCAGCTGGAGACTAGCCTATGAGCAGTTCTTC.

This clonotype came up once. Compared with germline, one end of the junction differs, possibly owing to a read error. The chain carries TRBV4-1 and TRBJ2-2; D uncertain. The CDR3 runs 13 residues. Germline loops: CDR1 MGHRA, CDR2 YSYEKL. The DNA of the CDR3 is TGCGCAAGCAGCCAAGTGACCCCCGGGGAGCTGTTTTTT. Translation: CASSQVTPGELFF.

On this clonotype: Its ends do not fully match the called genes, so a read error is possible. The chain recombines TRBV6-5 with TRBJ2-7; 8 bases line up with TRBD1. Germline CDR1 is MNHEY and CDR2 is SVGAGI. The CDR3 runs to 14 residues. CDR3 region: CVSPSRTGCNEQYF. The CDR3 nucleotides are TGTGTCAGCCCCTCCAGGACAGGGTGTAACGAGCAGTACTTC.

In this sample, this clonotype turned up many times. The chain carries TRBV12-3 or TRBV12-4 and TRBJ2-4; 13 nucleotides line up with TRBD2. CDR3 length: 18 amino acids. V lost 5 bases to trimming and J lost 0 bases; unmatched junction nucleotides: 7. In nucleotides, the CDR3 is TGTGCCAGCAGTGCCGGGACTAGCGGGACGCTAGCCAAAAACATTCAGTACTTC. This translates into CASSAGTSGTLAKNIQYF.

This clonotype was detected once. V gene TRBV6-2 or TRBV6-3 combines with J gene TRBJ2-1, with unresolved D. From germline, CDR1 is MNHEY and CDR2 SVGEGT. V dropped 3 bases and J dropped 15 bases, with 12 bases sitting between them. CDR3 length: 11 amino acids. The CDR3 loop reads CASSYRPSVFF. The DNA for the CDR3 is TGTGCCAGCAGTTATCGTCCCTCCGTGTTCTTC.

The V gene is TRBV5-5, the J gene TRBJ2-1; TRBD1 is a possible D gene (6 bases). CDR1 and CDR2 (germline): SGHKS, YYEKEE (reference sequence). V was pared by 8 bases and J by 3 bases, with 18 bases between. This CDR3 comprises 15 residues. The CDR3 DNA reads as TGTGCCAGTATCCCTGAACAGGGTTTCTACAATGAGCAGTTCTTC. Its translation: CASIPEQGFYNEQFF.

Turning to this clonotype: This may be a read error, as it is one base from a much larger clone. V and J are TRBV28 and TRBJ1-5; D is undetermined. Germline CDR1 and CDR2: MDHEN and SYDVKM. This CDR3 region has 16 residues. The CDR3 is CASCLIQAPDNQPQHF. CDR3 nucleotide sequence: TGTGCCAGCTGTTTAATCCAGGCCCCCGACAATCAGCCCCAGCATTTT.

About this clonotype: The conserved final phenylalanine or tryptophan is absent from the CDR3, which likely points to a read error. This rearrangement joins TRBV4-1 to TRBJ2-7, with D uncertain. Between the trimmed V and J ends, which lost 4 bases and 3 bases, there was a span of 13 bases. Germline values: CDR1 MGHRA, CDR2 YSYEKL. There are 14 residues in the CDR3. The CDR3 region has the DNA TGCGCCAGCAGCCGAGTCGATACTTACTACGAGCAGTACTAC. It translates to CASSRVDTYYEQYY.

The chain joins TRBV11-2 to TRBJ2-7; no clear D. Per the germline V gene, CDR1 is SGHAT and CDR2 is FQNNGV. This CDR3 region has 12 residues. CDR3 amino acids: CISSWMVDEQYF. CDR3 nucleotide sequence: TGTATCAGCAGCTGGATGGTAGACGAGCAGTACTTC.

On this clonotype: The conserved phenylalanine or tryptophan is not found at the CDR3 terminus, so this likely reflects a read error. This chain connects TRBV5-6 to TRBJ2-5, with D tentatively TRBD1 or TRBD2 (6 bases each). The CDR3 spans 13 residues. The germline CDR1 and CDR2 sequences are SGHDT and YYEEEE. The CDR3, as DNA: TGTGTCAGCAGCTTAGGGGGGCTAGAGACCCAGTACTTA. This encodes CVSSLGGLETQYL.

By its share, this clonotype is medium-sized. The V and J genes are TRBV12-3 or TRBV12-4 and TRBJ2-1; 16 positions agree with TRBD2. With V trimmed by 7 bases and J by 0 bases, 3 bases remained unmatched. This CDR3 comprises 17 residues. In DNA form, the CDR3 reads TGTGCCAGCACCGGGACTAGCGGGAGGGCCTCCTACAATGAGCAGTTCTTC. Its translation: CASTGTSGRASYNEQFF.

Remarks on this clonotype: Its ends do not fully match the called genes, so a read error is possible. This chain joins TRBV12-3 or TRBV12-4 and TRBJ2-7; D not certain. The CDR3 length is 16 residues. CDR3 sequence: CASSIIGSGSSYDQYF. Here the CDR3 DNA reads TGTGCCAGCAGTATAATAGGCTCCGGTAGCTCATACGATCAGTACTTC.

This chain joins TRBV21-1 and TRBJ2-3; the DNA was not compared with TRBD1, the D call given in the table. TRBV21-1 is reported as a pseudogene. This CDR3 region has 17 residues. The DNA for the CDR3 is TGTGCCAGCAGTAGAGTTCAGGACAGGGGGCGGTTGGATACGCAGTATTTT. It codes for CASSRVQDRGRLDTQYF.

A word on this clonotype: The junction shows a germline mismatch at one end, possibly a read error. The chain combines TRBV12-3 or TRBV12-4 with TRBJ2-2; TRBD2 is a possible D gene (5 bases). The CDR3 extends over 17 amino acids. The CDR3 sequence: CASSFRPLSTETGELFF. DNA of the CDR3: TGTGCCAGCAGTTTCCGGCCACTTTCTACCGAAACCGGGGAACTGTTTTTT.